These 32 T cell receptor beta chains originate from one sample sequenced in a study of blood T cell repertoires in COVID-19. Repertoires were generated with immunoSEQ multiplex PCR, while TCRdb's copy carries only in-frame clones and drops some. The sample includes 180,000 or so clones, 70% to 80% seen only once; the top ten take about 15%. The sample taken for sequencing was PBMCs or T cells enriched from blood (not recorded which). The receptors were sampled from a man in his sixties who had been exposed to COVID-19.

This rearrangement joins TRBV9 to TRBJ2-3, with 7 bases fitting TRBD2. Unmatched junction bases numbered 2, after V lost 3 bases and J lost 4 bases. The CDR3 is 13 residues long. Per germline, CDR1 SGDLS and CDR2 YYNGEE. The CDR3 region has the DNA TGTGCCAGCAGCGCGACTAGCTCAGATACGCAGTATTTT. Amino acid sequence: CASSATSSDTQYF.

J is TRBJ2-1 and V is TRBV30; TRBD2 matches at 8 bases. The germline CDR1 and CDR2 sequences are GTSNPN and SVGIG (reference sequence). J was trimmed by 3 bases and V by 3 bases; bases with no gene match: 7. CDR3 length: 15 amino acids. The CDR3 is CAWSTTSGHYNEQFF. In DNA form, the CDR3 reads TGTGCCTGGAGCACTACTAGCGGCCACTACAATGAGCAGTTCTTC.

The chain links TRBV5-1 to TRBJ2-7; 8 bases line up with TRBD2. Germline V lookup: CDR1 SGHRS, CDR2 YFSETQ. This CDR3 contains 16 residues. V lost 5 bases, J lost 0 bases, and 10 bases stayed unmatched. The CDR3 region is CASRSGLALSSYEQYF. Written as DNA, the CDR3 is TGCGCCAGCAGGTCCGGACTAGCCTTAAGCTCCTACGAGCAGTACTTC. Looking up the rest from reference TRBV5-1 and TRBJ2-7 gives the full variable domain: KAGVTQTPRYLIKTRGQQVTLSCSPISGHRSVSWYQQTPGQGLQFLFEYFSETQRNKGNFPGRFSGRQFSNSRSEMNVSTLELGDSALYLCASRSGLALSSYEQYFGPGTRLTVT.

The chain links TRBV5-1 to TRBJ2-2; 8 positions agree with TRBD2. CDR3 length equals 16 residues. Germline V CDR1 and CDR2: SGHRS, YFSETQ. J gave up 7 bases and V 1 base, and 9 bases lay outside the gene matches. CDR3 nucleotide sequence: TGCGCCAGCAGCTTGACATCGGGACTAGTCGGCGGGGAGCTGTTTTTT. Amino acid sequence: CASSLTSGLVGGELFF.

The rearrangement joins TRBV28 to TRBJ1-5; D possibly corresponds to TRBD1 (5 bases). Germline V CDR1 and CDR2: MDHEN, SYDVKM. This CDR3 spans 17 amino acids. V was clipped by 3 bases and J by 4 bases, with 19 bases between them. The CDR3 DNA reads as TGTGCCAGCAGTTTTCGTCCAGGGAGGGGTGGAAATCAGCCCCAGCATTTT. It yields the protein CASSFRPGRGGNQPQHF. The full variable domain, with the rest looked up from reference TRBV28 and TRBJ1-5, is DVKVTQSSRYLVKRTGEKVFLECVQDMDHENMFWYRQDPGLGLRLIYFSYDVKMKEKGDIPEGYSVSREKKERFSLILESASTNQTSMYLCASSFRPGRGGNQPQHFGDGTRLSIL.

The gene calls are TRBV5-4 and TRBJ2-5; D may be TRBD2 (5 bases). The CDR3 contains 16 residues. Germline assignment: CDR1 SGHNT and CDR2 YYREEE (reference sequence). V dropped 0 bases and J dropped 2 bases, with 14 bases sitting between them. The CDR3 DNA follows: TGTGCCAGCAGCTTGGGGCGAAGCGGAAGTCAAGAGACCCAGTACTTC. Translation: CASSLGRSGSQETQYF.

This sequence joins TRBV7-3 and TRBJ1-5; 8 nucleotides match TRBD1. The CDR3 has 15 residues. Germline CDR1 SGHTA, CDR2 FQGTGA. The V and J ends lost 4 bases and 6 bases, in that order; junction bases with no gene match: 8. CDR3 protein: CASSSRTGMTQPQHF. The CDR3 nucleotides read TGTGCCAGCAGCTCCCGGACAGGGATGACTCAGCCCCAGCATTTT.

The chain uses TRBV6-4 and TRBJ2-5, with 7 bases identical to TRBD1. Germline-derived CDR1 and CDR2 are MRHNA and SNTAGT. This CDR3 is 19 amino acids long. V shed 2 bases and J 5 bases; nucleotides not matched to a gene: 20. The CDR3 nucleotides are TGTGCCAGCAGTGACACCCCGGGACAGAATTCAGGGGTTGGGGAGACCCAGTACTTC. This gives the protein CASSDTPGQNSGVGETQYF.

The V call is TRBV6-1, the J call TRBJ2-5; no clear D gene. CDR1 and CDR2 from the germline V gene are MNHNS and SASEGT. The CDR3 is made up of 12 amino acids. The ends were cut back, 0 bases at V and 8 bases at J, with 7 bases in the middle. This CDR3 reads CASSEARETQYF. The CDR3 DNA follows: TGTGCCAGCAGTGAAGCGCGAGAAACCCAGTACTTC.

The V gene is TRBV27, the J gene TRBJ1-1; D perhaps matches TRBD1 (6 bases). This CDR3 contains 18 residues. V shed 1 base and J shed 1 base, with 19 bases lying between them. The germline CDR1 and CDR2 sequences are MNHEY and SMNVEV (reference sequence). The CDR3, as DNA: TGTGCCAGCAGTTTATATCCCCCCCACAGGGAAGAGAACACTGAAGCTTTCTTT. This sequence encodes CASSLYPPHREENTEAFF.

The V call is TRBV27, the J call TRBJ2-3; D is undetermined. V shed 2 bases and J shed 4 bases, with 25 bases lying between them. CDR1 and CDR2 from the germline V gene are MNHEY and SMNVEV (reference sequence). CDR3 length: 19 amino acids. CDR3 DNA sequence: TGTGCCAGCAGTTTAAGGCCCCCAAAGGTTCTAGAGTTGGCAGATACGCAGTATTTT. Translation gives CASSLRPPKVLELADTQYF.

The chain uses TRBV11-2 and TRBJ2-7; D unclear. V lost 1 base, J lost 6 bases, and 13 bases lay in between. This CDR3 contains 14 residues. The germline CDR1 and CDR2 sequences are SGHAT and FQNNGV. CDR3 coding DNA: TGTGCCAGCAGCTTAGCCGCGCTTTTCTCCGAGCAGTACTTC. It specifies CASSLAALFSEQYF.

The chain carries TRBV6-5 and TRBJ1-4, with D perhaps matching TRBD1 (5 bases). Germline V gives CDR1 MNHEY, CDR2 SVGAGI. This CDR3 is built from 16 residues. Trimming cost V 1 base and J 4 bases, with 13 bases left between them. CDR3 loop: CASSYLLTGFNEKLFF. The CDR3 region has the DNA TGTGCCAGCAGTTACTTATTAACAGGTTTTAATGAAAAACTGTTTTTT.

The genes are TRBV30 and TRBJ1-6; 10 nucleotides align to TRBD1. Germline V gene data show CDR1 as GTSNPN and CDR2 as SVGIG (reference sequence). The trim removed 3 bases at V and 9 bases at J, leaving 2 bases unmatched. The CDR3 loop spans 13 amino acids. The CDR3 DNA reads TGTGCCTGGAGGGGACAGGGGAGTTCACCCCTCCACTTT. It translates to CAWRGQGSSPLHF.

The CDR3 protein is CASSQSTAQLNSPLHF. The CDR3 coding sequence is TGCGCCAGCAGCCAGTCGACCGCACAGCTAAATTCACCCCTCCACTTT. The V gene is TRBV4-3, the J gene TRBJ1-6; D remains ambiguous. Germline-derived CDR1 and CDR2 are LGHNA and YSLEER. The CDR3 runs to 16 residues. V gave up 3 bases and J gave up 7 bases, with 16 bases separating them.

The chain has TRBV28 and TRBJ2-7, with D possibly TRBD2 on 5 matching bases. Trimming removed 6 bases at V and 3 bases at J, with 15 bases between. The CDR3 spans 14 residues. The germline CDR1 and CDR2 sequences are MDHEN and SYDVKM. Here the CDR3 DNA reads TGTGCCAGCAGAACAGCGGCTCAGTACTACGAGCAGTACTTC. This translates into CASRTAAQYYEQYF.

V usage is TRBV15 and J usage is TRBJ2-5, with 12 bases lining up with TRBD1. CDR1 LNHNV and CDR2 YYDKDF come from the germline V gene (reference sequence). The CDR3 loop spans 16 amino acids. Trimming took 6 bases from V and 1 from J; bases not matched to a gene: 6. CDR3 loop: CATRDRDRGLQETQYF. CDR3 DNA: TGTGCCACCAGAGACCGGGACAGGGGGCTCCAAGAGACCCAGTACTTC.

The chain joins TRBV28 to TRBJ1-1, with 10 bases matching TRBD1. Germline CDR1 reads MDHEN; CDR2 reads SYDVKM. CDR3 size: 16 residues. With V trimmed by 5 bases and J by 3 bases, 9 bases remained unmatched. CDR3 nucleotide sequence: TGTGCCAGCAGTGGATCGACAGGGGGCACGGACACTGAAGCTTTCTTT. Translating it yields CASSGSTGGTDTEAFF.

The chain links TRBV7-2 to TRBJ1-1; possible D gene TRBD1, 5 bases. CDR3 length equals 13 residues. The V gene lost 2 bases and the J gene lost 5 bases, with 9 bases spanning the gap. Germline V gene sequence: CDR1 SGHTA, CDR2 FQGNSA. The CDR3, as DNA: TGTGCCAGCAGCTTACCTCAGGGTACTGAAGCTTTCTTT. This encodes CASSLPQGTEAFF.

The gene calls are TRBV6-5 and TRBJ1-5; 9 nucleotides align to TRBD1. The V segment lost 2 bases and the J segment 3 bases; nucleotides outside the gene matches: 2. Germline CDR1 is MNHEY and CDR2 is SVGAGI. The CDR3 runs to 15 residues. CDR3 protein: CASSYRTGVNQPQHF. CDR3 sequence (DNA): TGTGCCAGCAGTTACCGGACAGGGGTCAATCAGCCCCAGCATTTT.

In DNA, the CDR3 is TGTGCCAGCAGCTTAATCCGCGGGGGCGCTCACAATGAGCAGTTCTTC. Protein: CASSLIRGGAHNEQFF. J is TRBJ2-1 and V is TRBV11-1; D might be TRBD2 (7 bases). Trimming removed 2 bases from V and 5 bases from J, with 16 bases in between. CDR3 length equals 16 residues. Germline V gives CDR1 SGHAT, CDR2 FQDESV (reference sequence). Full variable domain (outside the CDR3, taken from reference TRBV11-1 and TRBJ2-1): EAEVAQSPRYKITEKSQAVAFWCDPISGHATLYWYRQILGQGPELLVQFQDESVVDDSQLPKDRFSAERLKGVDSTLKIQPAELGDSAMYLCASSLIRGGAHNEQFFGPGTRLTVL.

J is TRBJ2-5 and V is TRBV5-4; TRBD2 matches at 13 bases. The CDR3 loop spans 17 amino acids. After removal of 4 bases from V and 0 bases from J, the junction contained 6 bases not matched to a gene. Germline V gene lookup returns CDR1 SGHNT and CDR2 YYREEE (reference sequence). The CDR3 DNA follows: TGTGCCAGCAGCCCACGTGGGACTAGCGGGAACCAAGAGACCCAGTACTTC. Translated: CASSPRGTSGNQETQYF. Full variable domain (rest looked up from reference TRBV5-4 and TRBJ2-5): ETGVTQSPTHLIKTRGQQVTLRCSSQSGHNTVSWYQQALGQGPQFIFQYYREEENGRGNFPPRFSGLQFPNYSSELNVNALELDDSALYLCASSPRGTSGNQETQYFGPGTRLLVL.

The DNA of the CDR3 is TGTGCCAGCGGGGGACAGGGAAAGGGCTACACCTTC. This gives the protein CASGGQGKGYTF. The chain combines TRBV11-3 with TRBJ1-2, with 9 nucleotides matching TRBD1. The V gene's germline CDR1 is SGHNT and CDR2 YENEEA. The CDR3 contains 12 residues. V shed 8 bases, J shed 8 bases, and the junction held 6 bases outside the gene matches.

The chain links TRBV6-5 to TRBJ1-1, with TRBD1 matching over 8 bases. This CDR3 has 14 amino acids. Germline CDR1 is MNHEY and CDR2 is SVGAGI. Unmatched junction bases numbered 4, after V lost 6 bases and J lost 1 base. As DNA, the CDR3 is TGTGCCAGCAGCCCAGACAGGGGGAACACTGAAGCTTTCTTT. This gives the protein CASSPDRGNTEAFF.

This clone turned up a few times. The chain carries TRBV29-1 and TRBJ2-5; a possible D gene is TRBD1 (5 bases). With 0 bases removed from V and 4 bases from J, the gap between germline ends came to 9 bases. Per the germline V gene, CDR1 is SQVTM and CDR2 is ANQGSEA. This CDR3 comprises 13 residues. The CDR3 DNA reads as TGCAGCGTTGAAGAGGGGCCGCGAGAGACCCAGTACTTC. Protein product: CSVEEGPRETQYF.

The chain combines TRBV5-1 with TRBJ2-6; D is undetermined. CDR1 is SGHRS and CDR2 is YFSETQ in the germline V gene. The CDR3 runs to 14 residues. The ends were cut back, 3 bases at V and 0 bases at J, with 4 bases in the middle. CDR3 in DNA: TGCGCCAGCAGCTCGGGCTCTGGGGCCAACGTCCTGACTTTC. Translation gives CASSSGSGANVLTF.

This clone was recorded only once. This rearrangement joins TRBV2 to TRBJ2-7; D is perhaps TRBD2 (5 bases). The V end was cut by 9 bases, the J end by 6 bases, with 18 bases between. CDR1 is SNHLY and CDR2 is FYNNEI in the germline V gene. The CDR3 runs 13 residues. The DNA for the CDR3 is TGTGCCAGTAACCCCCGTAGGAGCGGCGAGCAGTACTTC. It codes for CASNPRRSGEQYF.

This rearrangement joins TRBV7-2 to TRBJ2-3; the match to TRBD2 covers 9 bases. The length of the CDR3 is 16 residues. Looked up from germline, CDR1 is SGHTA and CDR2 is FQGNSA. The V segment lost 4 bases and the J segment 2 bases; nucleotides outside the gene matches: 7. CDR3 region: CASSSYRLADTDTQYF. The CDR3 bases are TGTGCCAGCAGCTCTTACCGACTAGCGGACACAGATACGCAGTATTTT.

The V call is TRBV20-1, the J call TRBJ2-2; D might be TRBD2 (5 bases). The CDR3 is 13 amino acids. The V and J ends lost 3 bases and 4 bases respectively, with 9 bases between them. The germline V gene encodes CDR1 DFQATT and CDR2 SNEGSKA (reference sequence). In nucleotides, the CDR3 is TGCAGTGCTAGTCCCGCGGGCACCGGGGAGCTGTTTTTT. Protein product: CSASPAGTGELFF.

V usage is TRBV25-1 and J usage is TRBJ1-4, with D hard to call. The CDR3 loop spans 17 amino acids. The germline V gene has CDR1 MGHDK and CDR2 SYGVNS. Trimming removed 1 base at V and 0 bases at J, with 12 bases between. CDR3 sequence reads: CASSELGGGPTNEKLFF. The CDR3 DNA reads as TGTGCCAGCAGTGAATTAGGCGGCGGCCCAACTAATGAAAAACTGTTTTTT.

The CDR3 DNA sequence: TGTGCCAGTAGCCCGCCGGGACTCGGCCCCCCTTACGAGCAGTACTTC. Its translation: CASSPPGLGPPYEQYF. V usage is TRBV19 and J usage is TRBJ2-7; TRBD2 is a possible D gene (6 bases). Germline CDR1 LNHDA, CDR2 SQIVND (reference sequence). The CDR3 sequence is 16 residues long. V lost 6 bases and J 4 bases, leaving 22 bases between the germline ends.

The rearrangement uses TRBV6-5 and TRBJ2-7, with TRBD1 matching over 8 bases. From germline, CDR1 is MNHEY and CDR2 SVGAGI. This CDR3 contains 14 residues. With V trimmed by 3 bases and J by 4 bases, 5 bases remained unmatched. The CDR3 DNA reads TGTGCCAGCAGTTATGTCCAGGGGGCGTACGAGCAGTACTTC. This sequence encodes CASSYVQGAYEQYF.